This T cell receptor (beta chain) comes out of a study of shared clonotypes between healthy human individuals. Study summary: CD4 naive and memory got three plates each, CD8 naive two, CD8 memory one.

The CDR3 extends over 14 amino acids. CDR1 and CDR2 (germline): GTSNPN, SVGIG (reference sequence). Trimming took off 6 bases at V and 0 bases at J, with 12 bases between the two ends. In the naive CD8 group, cells lacked CD45RO and were positively selected for CCR7, so terminally differentiated effector memory CD45RA+ cells were left out. Sorted-subset replicate PCRs used 150 to 200 ng DNA, some 30,000 T cell genomes. Produced via immunoSEQ multiplex PCR; TCRdb's table is partial and in-frame only. Of just over 2,000,000 clones listed, around 96% are singletons. The TCR sequence derives from a man aged 18 to 29 in good health. The chain combines TRBV30 with TRBJ2-1, with D maybe TRBD1 (5 bases). Specimen: naive CD8+ T cells sorted from blood. The CDR3 DNA reads TGTGCCTGCCAGGGCGTGGGCTCCTACAATGAGCAGTTCTTC. Translated, it gives CACQGVGSYNEQFF.